This T cell receptor beta chain is from a study of shared clonotypes between healthy human individuals (dated by TCRdb to about 2020). As for the study more broadly: A few men and two women, aged 18 to 49 years, made up the cohort. Libraries were prepared and TCR repertoires were sequenced by different laboratories using diverse techniques, in order to increase sequencing depth and limit assay-specific biases. To estimate repertoire size and how much clonotype sharing occurs between individuals, the study deeply sequenced the blood TCR repertoires of five healthy adults. For each donor, CD4 naive and CD4 memory were each given three plates, CD8 naive was given two plates, and CD8 memory was given one plate. Between about 0.8 and 9 billion PBMCs per donor were obtained by leukapheresis.

Beyond this particular receptor, the publication reports: Even with the large sequencing depth, rarefaction of the sorted-subset datasets indicated that sequencing was incomplete. Higher generation probabilities were observed for clonotypes shared by all four sorted-subset donors than for non-shared clonotypes. Sampling was restricted to blood, and TCR repertoires in tissues likely differ from the TCR repertoires found in blood. When a handful of donors were compared, the shared fraction of clonotypes was around 5% for naive CD4, 3% to 4% for naive CD8, roughly 2.3% for memory CD4, and around 0.37% for memory CD8. Naive subsets generally had larger estimated clonotype richness than memory subsets. Because the study included only a small number of donors, the genetic and exposure-history diversity represented was limited. Pairwise subsampling indicated that sequencing depth was expected to affect the degree of clonotype sharing among donors.

Using the deep immunoSEQ assay, TCR CDR3 regions were amplified from genomic DNA by multiplex PCR. Extracted genomic DNA from each cell subset was spread evenly across all wells of several immunoSEQ 96-well plates, with each plate serving as a replicate. Each replicate PCR for sorted subsets received roughly 0.2 ug genomic DNA, equal to roughly 33,000 T cell genomes. Purified libraries were measured with a Qubit 3.0 fluorometer, size-checked on a Bioanalyzer 2100, and measured again with the KAPA Library Quantification kit. Every immunoSEQ 96-well plate was sequenced on a dedicated single-read 150-cycle Illumina NextSeq 550 flow cell. For the original study's pipeline: The immunoSEQ output contained only junctional sequences without quality scores, so filtering could not match that applied to full-length reads. To assign V/J genes and CDR3, sequences were annotated using PyIR, a Python wrapper for IgBLAST v1.9, with IMGT germline references. Any read was removed if the V/J assignment was weak (E-value above 1e-6), the CDR3 was missing, or the read contained stop codons, out-of-frame junctions, or ambiguous translated residues. V3J clonotypes were defined as sequences sharing the same inferred V gene, J gene, and CDR3 amino acid sequence. To compute the percentage overlap between repertoires, the number of shared unique clonotypes was divided by the size of the smaller repertoire. Repertoire richness was assessed with RTK rarefaction, the Chao1 estimator, and Recon v2.1 estimates of unobserved clonotypes. Generation probabilities were computed with OLGA for all TCRbeta clonotypes obtained by the gDNA method from four donors. This immuneACCESS table, as held by TCRdb, lists in-frame sequences with V and J called but not all clones. Of the missing ones, under half trace to an unresolved V gene in checked studies; the others have no known cause. V and J calls and clone size come straight from that table; D and trimming were deduced from the DNA. The sample has some 2,100,000 clones on record, approximately 96% of them singletons. 0.13% of the sample is taken by the ten largest.

The donors were healthy, HIV-negative adults with no recently reported acute infections or vaccinations. Every donor was a Caucasian adult living in Nashville, Tennessee, USA. Magnetic negative selection was used to enrich CD4+ T cells, after which naive cells were positively selected on CD45RA and the negative fraction became the memory subset. Blood was collected by leukapheresis, and PBMCs were isolated by Ficoll-Histopaque density gradient centrifugation and then cryopreserved in liquid nitrogen vapor phase. Purity and quantity of every magnetically sorted T cell population were checked by analytical flow cytometry. Each sorted fraction had its genomic DNA isolated and then quantified by UV absorbance on a Nanodrop 2000c. Deletion took 4 bases off V and 3 bases off J, with a span of 10 bases between the germline ends. The cysteine opens and the phenylalanine closes a CDR3 of 13 amino acids. Only the CDR3 DNA is retained, 39 bases long and in frame from the first base. According to the germline V gene (reference sequence), CDR1 reads SEHNR and CDR2 reads FQNEAQ.

Details on this clone: It lacks a known antigen. Nothing much larger sits one base from this clone, and base qualities are not available.

The sequenced material came from naive CD4+ T cells sorted from blood. The cell subset or site label on this specimen signifies: CD45RA+ positively selected. This clonotype was sampled from a man aged 18 to 35 in good health. The V gene is TRBV7-9 and the J gene is TRBJ2-7; the D gene is unclear. At the DNA level, the sequence is TGTGCCAGCAGCTCGCAATCGGGCTACGAGCAGTACTTC. This gives the protein CASSSQSGYEQYF.